Here is one T cell receptor (beta chain) with its context. What antigen it recognizes has not been identified. The sample holds no much larger clone one base away, and base qualities are not on file. The sample is drawn from a study of cytotoxic CD8 clonotypes in ibrutinib-treated CLL (dated by TCRdb to about 2021). Study-wide context: In this cohort, approximately 15 patients were treatment-naive and approximately 10 were relapsed/refractory, while some 18 had unmutated IGHV. Responses were partial in some 24 patients and complete in 2; after median 68 months follow-up, 14 stayed in remission and about 12 progressed. Samples at response were collected after a median of roughly twelve months of treatment, with a range of roughly 6 to 36 months. On average, each sample yielded hundreds of thousands of productive templates and under 95,000 productive rearrangements. Longitudinal samples were obtainable from 26 of the 86 participants in the trial. Cryopreserved peripheral blood mononuclear cells were obtained before treatment, at response, and at either sustained remission or disease progression. Patients were still on ibrutinib when every remission and progressive disease sample was collected.

The paper as a whole reports these results and caveats: Lymph node repertoires were not examined, and the timing of sampling was not matched between patients in sustained remission and those whose disease progressed. Public clonotypes were rare and either shrank or stayed stable during treatment, and the rise in clonality at ibrutinib response reflected expansion of private clonotypes. At baseline, clonality was higher than in age-matched healthy donors and showed a strong correlation with circulating CD8+ T-cell counts. An increase in clonality was observed at ibrutinib response, with clonality remaining stable during sustained remission and falling back toward baseline at progression.

Measured from the cysteine to the phenylalanine, the CDR3 is 14 residues long. Only CDR3 DNA is held: 42 bases, read in frame from base 1. Cut back by 5 bases and 4 bases, the V and J ends lie 14 bases apart. According to the germline V gene, CDR1 reads SNHLY and CDR2 reads FYNNEI. Each clonotype received, on average, 10x coverage in deep resolution sequencing performed on a MiSeq, where the target depth lay between 1 in 1 million and 1 in 200,000 T cells. The immunoSEQ hsTCRB Kit was used to generate the TCR beta libraries. Per the authors' processing: ImmunoSEQ Data Assistant and ImmunoSEQ Analyzer were used for data analysis, and V, D and J genes were assigned according to IMGT definitions. Clonality, which ranges from 0 to 1, was calculated as one minus the normalized Shannon entropy of productive rearrangement frequencies. Only overrepresented clonotypes making up at least 0.05% of the repertoire of each patient were included in the public clonotype analysis. Roughly 12 age-matched healthy donor repertoires from immuneACCESS were used as controls for clonality. TCRdb took over this immuneACCESS table, retaining in-frame rearrangements with V and J assigned. Such tables are incomplete; in checked studies, under half of the missing clones stem from an unresolved V gene, and the remainder is unexplained. The DNA was the basis for D and trimming; V, J and clone size are from that table. The sample table holds some 80,000 clones, of which around 79% were seen once. Roughly 5% of the sample is taken by the ten largest.

The time point label corresponds to: more than 10 months on ibrutinib. For TCR beta library preparation, approximately 1.8 micrograms of genomic DNA was extracted from cryopreserved PBMCs. Longitudinal blood samples from CLL patients receiving ibrutinib monotherapy were subjected to high-throughput TCR beta sequencing. The patients took part in an open-label, single-center phase 2 trial of ibrutinib monotherapy. Here the sequenced sample was PBMCs, taken after 12 months of ibrutinib treatment. The origin of this receptor is a human donor with chronic lymphocytic leukemia. The chain is encoded by TRBV2 joined to TRBJ1-1; TRBD1 is a possible D gene, resting on 5 matching bases. The DNA sequence is TGTGCCAGCAGTACCCAGGGTGGGGTCACTGAAGCTTTCTTT. This translates into CASSTQGGVTEAFF. Full variable domain (CDR3 extended with the reference TRBV2 and TRBJ1-1 proteins): EPEVTQTPSHQVTQMGQEVILRCVPISNHLYFYWYRQILGQKVEFLVSFYNNEISEKSEIFDDQFSVERPDGSNFTLKIRSTKLEDSAMYFCASSTQGGVTEAFFGQGTRLTVV.